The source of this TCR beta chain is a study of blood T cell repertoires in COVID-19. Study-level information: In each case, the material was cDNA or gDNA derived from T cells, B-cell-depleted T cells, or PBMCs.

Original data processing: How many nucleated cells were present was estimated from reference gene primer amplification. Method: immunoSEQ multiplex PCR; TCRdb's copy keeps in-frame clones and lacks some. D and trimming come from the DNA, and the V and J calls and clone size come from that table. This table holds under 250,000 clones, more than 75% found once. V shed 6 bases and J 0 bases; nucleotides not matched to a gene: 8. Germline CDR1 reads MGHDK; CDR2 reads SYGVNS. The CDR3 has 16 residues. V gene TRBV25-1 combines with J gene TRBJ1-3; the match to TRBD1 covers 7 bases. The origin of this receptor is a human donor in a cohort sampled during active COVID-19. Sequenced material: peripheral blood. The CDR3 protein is CASSLGTASSGNTIYF. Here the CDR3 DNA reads TGTGCCAGCAGCCTCGGGACAGCGAGCTCTGGAAACACCATATATTTT.